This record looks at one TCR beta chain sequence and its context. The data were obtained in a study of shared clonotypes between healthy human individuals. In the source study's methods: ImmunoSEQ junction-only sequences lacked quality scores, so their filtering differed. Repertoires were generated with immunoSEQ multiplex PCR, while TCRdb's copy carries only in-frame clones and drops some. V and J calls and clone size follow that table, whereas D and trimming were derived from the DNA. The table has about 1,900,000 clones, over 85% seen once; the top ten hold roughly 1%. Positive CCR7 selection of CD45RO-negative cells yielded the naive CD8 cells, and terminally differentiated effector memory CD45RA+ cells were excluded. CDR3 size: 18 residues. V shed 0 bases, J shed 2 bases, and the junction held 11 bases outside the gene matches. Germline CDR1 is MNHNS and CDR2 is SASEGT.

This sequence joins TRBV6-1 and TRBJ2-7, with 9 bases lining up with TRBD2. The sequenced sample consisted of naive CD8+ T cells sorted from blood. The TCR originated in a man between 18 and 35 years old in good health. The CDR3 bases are TGTGCCAGCAGTGAAGCCCAGACTATAGCGGGGGAACCCTACGAGCAGTACTTC. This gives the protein CASSEAQTIAGEPYEQYF.